A single sample gave rise to the 32 T cell receptor beta chains below, sequenced in a study of blood T cell repertoires in COVID-19. Libraries were prepared by immunoSEQ multiplex PCR; TCRdb keeps only in-frame clonotypes and omits some of them. The sample includes about 110,000 clones, approximately 78% of them seen just once. Sequencing was performed on peripheral blood. These receptors were taken from a woman of 80 years or more with acute or convalescent COVID-19.

The CDR3 DNA follows: TGCGCCAGCAGCCTGGGGACTAGCGGGAGGGCCGGGGATACGCAGTATTTT. Protein product: CASSLGTSGRAGDTQYF. V usage is TRBV5-1 and J usage is TRBJ2-3; TRBD2 aligns across 16 bases. The V gene's germline CDR1 is SGHRS and CDR2 YFSETQ. Germline trimming cut 4 bases from V and 6 bases from J; bases unmatched to any gene: 8. The CDR3 is made up of 17 amino acids.

J is TRBJ1-1 and V is TRBV7-9, with no clear D. The CDR3 loop spans 13 amino acids. Trimming cost V 1 base and J 7 bases, with 10 bases left between them. Germline V gene data show CDR1 as SEHNR and CDR2 as FQNEAQ (reference sequence). The CDR3 bases are TGTGCCAGCAGCTTAGTGGGAGTAAATGAAGCTTTCTTT. Its protein is CASSLVGVNEAFF.

This rearrangement joins TRBV10-2 to TRBJ2-5, with D perhaps TRBD2 (5 bases). The CDR3 is 12 amino acids. The V gene lost 6 bases and the J gene lost 5 bases, with 10 bases spanning the gap. Germline values: CDR1 WSHSY, CDR2 SAAADI. The CDR3 DNA reads TGCGCCAGCAGGGGAGTTGGGGAGACCCAGTACTTC. The encoded protein is CASRGVGETQYF.

The genes are TRBV5-1 and TRBJ1-2; a possible D gene is TRBD1 (6 bases). Germline-derived CDR1 and CDR2 are SGHRS and YFSETQ. The CDR3 is 14 residues long. Trimming pared 0 bases from V and 5 bases from J, leaving 11 bases between. CDR3 coding DNA: TGCGCCAGCAGCTTGGAGGGGGTGAGATATGGCTACACCTTC. Protein: CASSLEGVRYGYTF.

This clone appeared a few times. The CDR3 DNA sequence: TGTGCCAGCGCGACTAGCGGAGGCCAAGAGACCCAGTACTTC. Residues: CASATSGGQETQYF. The V and J genes are TRBV9 and TRBJ2-5; 9 bases map to TRBD2. The V gene's germline CDR1 is SGDLS and CDR2 YYNGEE. The CDR3 has 14 residues. With V trimmed by 7 bases and J by 1 base, 5 bases remained unmatched.

This clone was seen a handful of times. This chain joins TRBV6-5 and TRBJ2-7, with D possibly being TRBD1 (7 bases). V shed 8 bases and J shed 3 bases, with 14 bases lying between them. CDR3 length equals 13 residues. CDR1 MNHEY and CDR2 SVGAGI come from the germline V gene. DNA for the CDR3: TGTGCCAGCCGGGCGGGACAGTACTACGAGCAGTACGTC. This translates into CASRAGQYYEQYV.

The genes are TRBV6-6 and TRBJ2-5; D unclear. CDR3 length: 13 residues. Germline values: CDR1 MNHNY, CDR2 SVGAGI (reference sequence). The V end lost 6 bases, the J end lost 1 base, and 9 bases lay between the germline ends. The CDR3 DNA follows: TGTGCCAGCAGACAGATCACCCAAGAGACCCAGTACTTC. This encodes CASRQITQETQYF.

The chain couples TRBV7-6 to TRBJ2-1, with D unresolved. Germline lookup yields CDR1 SGHVS and CDR2 FNYEAQ. Trimming removed 5 bases from V and 4 bases from J, with 9 bases in between. CDR3 size: 13 residues. The CDR3 region has the DNA TGTGCCAGCAGCCTCCTCAGATACAATGAGCAGTTCTTC. Translating it yields CASSLLRYNEQFF.

The chain employs TRBV9 and TRBJ1-4, with D unresolved. Germline CDR1 is SGDLS and CDR2 is YYNGEE. The CDR3 is made up of 15 amino acids. V shed 1 base and J shed 8 bases, with 15 bases lying between them. The CDR3, as DNA: TGTGCCAGCAGCGTAAATACGGGTCGGCGGGAAAAACTGTTTTTT. Translation gives CASSVNTGRREKLFF.

V gene TRBV7-8 combines with J gene TRBJ2-3; 9 nucleotides agree with TRBD1. The CDR3 loop spans 19 amino acids. Per germline, CDR1 SGHVS and CDR2 FQNEAQ. V was pared by 2 bases and J by 3 bases, with 15 bases of the junction left unmatched. CDR3 amino acids: CASSLFLRPRTGVTDTQYF. DNA for the CDR3: TGTGCCAGCAGCTTATTCCTTCGACCTAGGACAGGGGTTACAGATACGCAGTATTTT. Complete variable domain (other parts from reference TRBV7-8 and TRBJ2-3): GAGVSQSPRYKVAKRGQDVALRCDPISGHVSLFWYQQALGQGPEFLTYFQNEAQLDKSGLPSDRFFAERPEGSVSTLKIQRTQQEDSAVYLCASSLFLRPRTGVTDTQYFGPGTRLTVL.

This chain uses TRBV10-1 with TRBJ2-7, with TRBD2 matching 10 bases. V was clipped by 8 bases and J by 5 bases; unmatched bases: 6. Germline assignment: CDR1 WNHNN and CDR2 SYGVQD (reference sequence). This CDR3 is built from 13 residues. CDR3 protein: CASGPSGRNEQYF. CDR3 coding DNA: TGCGCCAGCGGACCTAGCGGGAGAAACGAGCAGTACTTC.

This clone occurred once. The chain joins TRBV5-4 to TRBJ2-2; a weak D match, TRBD2 (5 bases). The germline V and J ends were trimmed by 2 bases and 7 bases, with 12 bases remaining between them. Germline CDR1 is SGHNT and CDR2 is YYREEE (reference sequence). The CDR3 totals 14 residues. In nucleotides, the CDR3 is TGTGCCAGCAGCTTCAGCGGCAAAGGCGGGGAGCTGTTTTTT. Its protein product is CASSFSGKGGELFF.

The chain's CDR3 is CASSPRFIENEQFF. The CDR3 DNA reads TGTGCCAGCAGTCCCCGCTTCATCGAGAATGAGCAGTTCTTC. The V and J genes are TRBV2 and TRBJ2-1; the D is unclear. Trimming took 5 bases from V and 7 from J, leaving 15 bases between them. Germline assignment: CDR1 SNHLY and CDR2 FYNNEI. This CDR3 region has 14 residues.

This chain uses TRBV5-5 with TRBJ2-1; D possibly corresponds to TRBD2 (6 bases). The germline CDR1 and CDR2 sequences are SGHKS and YYEKEE (reference sequence). The V gene lost 3 bases and the J gene lost 4 bases, with 17 bases spanning the gap. This CDR3 spans 16 amino acids. The CDR3 region is CASSSGGQQPYNEQFF. The CDR3 DNA is TGTGCCAGCAGCTCTGGAGGGCAGCAGCCGTACAATGAGCAGTTCTTC.

This clone was counted a few times. The chain carries TRBV11-2 and TRBJ1-1; 8 positions agree with TRBD1. CDR3 length: 15 residues. CDR1 and CDR2 from the germline V gene are SGHAT and FQNNGV. V lost 3 bases, J lost 0 bases, and 3 bases stayed unmatched. This CDR3 reads CASSLTGALNTEAFF. The CDR3 nucleotides are TGTGCCAGCAGCTTGACAGGGGCGTTGAACACTGAAGCTTTCTTT. Based on the CDR3 plus reference TRBV11-2 and TRBJ1-1, the full variable domain is EAGVAQSPRYKIIEKRQSVAFWCNPISGHATLYWYQQILGQGPKLLIQFQNNGVVDDSQLPKDRFSAERLKGVDSTLKIQPAKLEDSAVYLCASSLTGALNTEAFFGQGTRLTVV.

This clone was counted a single time. J is TRBJ2-7 and V is TRBV7-8; D is uncertain. The CDR3 runs 13 residues. The V gene lost 5 bases and the J gene lost 5 bases, with 13 bases spanning the gap. Germline CDR1 reads SGHVS; CDR2 reads FQNEAQ. Here the CDR3 reads CASSPVIGDEQYF. The CDR3 DNA reads TGTGCCAGCAGCCCCGTTATCGGTGACGAGCAGTACTTC.

The J gene is TRBJ1-1, the V gene TRBV5-5; 9 bases match TRBD1. Germline V gene data show CDR1 as SGHKS and CDR2 as YYEKEE (reference sequence). J gave up 3 bases and V 3 bases, and 6 bases lay outside the gene matches. The CDR3 loop spans 15 amino acids. Here the CDR3 DNA reads TGTGCCAGCAGCTCGGGGACAGGGAAAGACACTGAAGCTTTCTTT. Translating it yields CASSSGTGKDTEAFF.

This chain uses TRBV6-4 with TRBJ2-7; the D is unclear. V lost 3 bases and J lost 1, with 16 bases in between. Germline lookup yields CDR1 MRHNA and CDR2 SNTAGT. CDR3 length: 16 amino acids. The CDR3 here is CASSEVVSSGSYEQYV. DNA for the CDR3: TGTGCCAGCAGTGAAGTCGTCTCCTCGGGTTCCTACGAGCAGTACGTC.

This clone was seen just once. The chain is built from TRBV18 and TRBJ2-7, with D tentatively TRBD1 (5 bases). Looked up from germline, CDR1 is KGHSH and CDR2 is LQKENI. The CDR3 contains 14 residues. Trimming removed 5 bases at V and 8 bases at J, with 19 bases between. This CDR3 is CASSEGVGVDKQYF. The CDR3 nucleotides read TGTGCCAGCTCAGAAGGGGTAGGGGTGGACAAGCAGTACTTC.

This rearrangement joins TRBV20-1 to TRBJ2-1; D possibly corresponds to TRBD2 (6 bases). The CDR3 has 15 amino acids. Trimming pared 3 bases from V and 1 base from J, leaving 13 bases between. Germline lookup yields CDR1 DFQATT and CDR2 SNEGSKA (reference sequence). The CDR3 DNA sequence: TGCAGTGCTAGTACCGGGACTGGTTCCTACAATGAGCAGTTCTTC. Protein product: CSASTGTGSYNEQFF.

V gene TRBV6-5 combines with J gene TRBJ2-1; 7 nucleotides agree with TRBD2. The CDR3 is made up of 14 amino acids. J lost 5 bases, V lost 6 bases, and 7 bases had no gene match. Germline-derived CDR1 and CDR2 are MNHEY and SVGAGI. This CDR3 reads CASRLSGTNNEQFF. In DNA form, the CDR3 reads TGTGCCAGCAGACTAAGCGGGACCAACAATGAGCAGTTCTTC.

This clone has only one observation. The genes are TRBV30 and TRBJ2-3; 7 nucleotides align to TRBD2. V shed 0 bases and J 1 base; nucleotides not matched to a gene: 4. Germline lookup yields CDR1 GTSNPN and CDR2 SVGIG (reference sequence). The CDR3 sequence is 15 residues long. CDR3 DNA: TGTGCCTGGAGTGTAGGCCGGGGGGGCACAGATACGCAGTATTTT. Its translation: CAWSVGRGGTDTQYF. Supplemented by reference TRBV30 and TRBJ2-3, the full variable domain reads SQTIHQWPATLVQPVGSPLSLECTVEGTSNPNLYWYRQAAGRGLQLLFYSVGIGQISSEVPQNLSASRPQDRQFILSSKKLLLSDSGFYLCAWSVGRGGTDTQYFGPGTRLTVL.

The genes are TRBV7-8 and TRBJ2-7; 10 bases agree with TRBD1. Germline CDR1 reads SGHVS; CDR2 reads FQNEAQ. The CDR3 has 18 residues. V trimming: 3 bases; J trimming: 5 bases; junction bases outside the gene matches: 16. Here the CDR3 reads CASSFGPRPGQGIHEQYV. The CDR3, as DNA: TGTGCCAGCAGCTTTGGCCCGCGTCCGGGACAGGGGATCCACGAGCAGTACGTC.

The gene calls are TRBV4-2 and TRBJ2-3, with D unresolved. The CDR3 sequence is 14 residues long. CDR1 LGHNA and CDR2 YNFKEQ come from the germline V gene. With 0 bases removed from V and 2 bases from J, the gap between germline ends came to 6 bases. CDR3: CASSQDSVTDTQYF. The DNA of the CDR3 is TGTGCCAGCAGCCAAGACAGCGTCACAGATACGCAGTATTTT.

The chain employs TRBV12-3 or TRBV12-4 and TRBJ2-7, with D tentatively TRBD2 (5 bases). The CDR3 covers 13 residues. V lost 2 bases to trimming and J lost 6 bases, with 11 bases between them. The CDR3 DNA reads TGTGCCAGCAGTTTATGGAATGGAGGCGAGCAGTACTTC. Translating gives CASSLWNGGEQYF.

This rearrangement joins TRBV28 to TRBJ1-3, with 10 bases matching TRBD1. From germline, CDR1 is MDHEN and CDR2 SYDVKM. The CDR3 length is 14 residues. Losses at the gene ends were 5 bases for V and 13 bases for J; bases not matched to a gene: 11. The CDR3: CASSRTGGKRAIYF. The CDR3 DNA reads as TGTGCCAGCAGTCGGACAGGGGGTAAGAGAGCGATATATTTT.

This clone was recorded at least ten times. This rearrangement joins TRBV9 to TRBJ1-4; D uncertain. CDR1 is SGDLS and CDR2 is YYNGEE in the germline V gene. Trimming took off 0 bases at V and 10 bases at J, with 13 bases between the two ends. This CDR3 is built from 14 residues. Here the CDR3 reads CASSVAYRGGKLFF. The CDR3 bases are TGTGCCAGCAGCGTAGCATACCGGGGAGGAAAACTGTTTTTT.

V gene TRBV21-1 combines with J gene TRBJ2-7; TRBD1 is the table's D call, not checked against the DNA. TRBV21-1 is noted as a pseudogene. This CDR3 has 16 residues. CDR3 sequence: CASSKVGTQGRHEQYV. CDR3 nucleotides: TGTGCCAGCAGCAAAGTGGGTACCCAGGGGCGCCACGAGCAGTACGTC.

Only one count was recorded for this clone. This rearrangement joins TRBV9 to TRBJ2-1, with 9 bases that match TRBD2. V shed 4 bases and J 8 bases; nucleotides not matched to a gene: 7. Germline CDR1 is SGDLS and CDR2 is YYNGEE. This CDR3 region has 14 residues. The CDR3 nucleotides read TGTGCCAGCAGCTTAAGCGGGAGGCCATATGAGCAGTTCTTC. Its translation is CASSLSGRPYEQFF.

This sequence joins TRBV18 and TRBJ1-1, with unresolved D. This CDR3 has 11 residues. Trimming took off 6 bases at V and 4 bases at J, with 6 bases between the two ends. CDR1 and CDR2 from the germline V gene are KGHSH and LQKENI. CDR3 sequence (DNA): TGTGCCAGCTCGGGCCTCACTGAAGCTTTCTTT. It translates to CASSGLTEAFF.

This clone has just one count. The chain has TRBV5-1 and TRBJ2-2, with D possibly being TRBD2 (6 bases). Trimming pared 2 bases from V and 1 base from J, leaving 6 bases between. Germline lookup yields CDR1 SGHRS and CDR2 YFSETQ. CDR3 length equals 14 residues. CDR3 sequence (DNA): TGCGCCAGCAGCTTTAGCGGGAACACCGGGGAGCTGTTTTTT. The encoded protein is CASSFSGNTGELFF.

The chain recombines TRBV5-4 with TRBJ2-3; the match to TRBD2 covers 12 bases. V lost 5 bases and J lost 0; bases outside the gene matches: 10. Looked up from germline, CDR1 is SGHNT and CDR2 is YYREEE (reference sequence). The CDR3 totals 18 residues. CDR3 sequence reads: CASSRTSGVQTSTDTQYF. The CDR3, as DNA: TGTGCCAGCAGTCGGACTAGCGGGGTCCAAACTAGCACAGATACGCAGTATTTT.